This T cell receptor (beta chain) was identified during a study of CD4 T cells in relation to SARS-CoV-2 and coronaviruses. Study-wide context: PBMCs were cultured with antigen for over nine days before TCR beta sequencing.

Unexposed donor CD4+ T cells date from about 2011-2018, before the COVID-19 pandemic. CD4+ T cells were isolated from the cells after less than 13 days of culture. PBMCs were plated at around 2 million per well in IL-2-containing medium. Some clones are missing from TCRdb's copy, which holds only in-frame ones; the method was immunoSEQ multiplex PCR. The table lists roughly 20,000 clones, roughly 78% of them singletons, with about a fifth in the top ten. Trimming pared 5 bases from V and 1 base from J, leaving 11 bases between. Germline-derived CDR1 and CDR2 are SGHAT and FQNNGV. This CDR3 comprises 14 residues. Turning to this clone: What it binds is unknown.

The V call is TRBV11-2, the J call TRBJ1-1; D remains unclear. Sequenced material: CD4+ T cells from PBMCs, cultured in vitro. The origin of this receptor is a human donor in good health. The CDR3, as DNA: TGTGCCAGCAGCGGAGACTTGCAGAACACTGAAGCTTTCTTT. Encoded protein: CASSGDLQNTEAFF.